Listed below are T cell receptor beta chains from one sample, sequenced in a study of a mutant IDH1 vaccine in newly diagnosed glioma. TCRdb's table, derived via immunoSEQ multiplex PCR, lists solely in-frame clones and lacks some. The sample lists roughly 49,000 clones; around 92% were seen once. The antigens these receptors bind are not known. This specimen was PBMCs, taken from a glioma patient whose treatment included an IDH1 peptide vaccine. The receptors originated from a man aged 45 to 65 with glioma. The CDR3 runs from the conserved cysteine through the conserved F or W. The D gene is left open where the match is weak. A clone size is listed for some rows: how often the clone was seen (once, few, many), or a class if it is expanded.

J gene: TRBJ2-1
D gene: .
clone size: .
V gene: TRBV14
CDR3 protein: CASSPLGAGGLEQFF
CDR3 DNA: TGTGCCAGCAGCCCCCTCGGGGCAGGGGGGCTTGAGCAGTTCTTC

J gene: TRBJ2-4
D gene: .
clone size: .
V gene: TRBV21-1
CDR3 protein: CASSSHDSFIAKNIQYF
CDR3 DNA: TGTGCCAGCAGCAGTCATGACTCCTTCATAGCCAAAAACATTCAGTACTTC

J gene: TRBJ2-5
D gene: .
clone size: .
V gene: TRBV5-4
CDR3 protein: CASSDQTRGKTQYF
CDR3 DNA: TGTGCCAGCAGCGACCAGACCAGGGGAAAGACCCAGTACTTC

J gene: TRBJ2-7
D gene: .
clone size: once
V gene: TRBV19
CDR3 protein: CASSARDTSYEQYF
CDR3 DNA: TGTGCCAGTAGTGCCCGGGACACCTCCTACGAGCAGTACTTC

J gene: TRBJ2-7
D gene: .
clone size: .
V gene: TRBV7-2
CDR3 protein: CASSSRQAEQYF
CDR3 DNA: TGTGCCAGCAGCTCTCGACAGGCCGAGCAGTACTTC

J gene: TRBJ1-2
D gene: .
clone size: .
V gene: TRBV28
CDR3 protein: CASSLLSGLGMTF
CDR3 DNA: TGTGCCAGCAGTTTACTATCAGGGTTGGGGATGACCTTC

J gene: TRBJ2-2
D gene: .
clone size: .
V gene: TRBV6-1
CDR3 protein: CASSERRDRTGELFF
CDR3 DNA: TGTGCCAGCAGTGAAAGGCGGGATCGCACCGGGGAGCTGTTTTTT

J gene: TRBJ1-2
D gene: .
clone size: .
V gene: TRBV14
CDR3 protein: CASSQVPGLGYTF
CDR3 DNA: TGTGCCAGCAGCCAAGTACCAGGTCTTGGCTACACCTTC

J gene: TRBJ2-3
D gene: .
clone size: once
V gene: TRBV11-2
CDR3 protein: CASSSGNTDTQYF
CDR3 DNA: TGTGCCAGCAGCTCGGGAAACACAGATACGCAGTATTTT

J gene: TRBJ2-3
D gene: TRBD2
clone size: .
V gene: TRBV29-1
CDR3 protein: CSLKGLAGSTDTQYF
CDR3 DNA: TGCAGCTTAAAGGGACTAGCGGGGAGCACAGATACGCAGTATTTT

J gene: TRBJ2-7
D gene: .
clone size: .
V gene: TRBV7-6
CDR3 protein: CASSLGEASYEQYF
CDR3 DNA: TGTGCCAGCAGCTTAGGCGAAGCTTCCTACGAGCAGTACTTC

J gene: TRBJ2-1
D gene: .
clone size: .
V gene: TRBV7-9
CDR3 protein: CASSSKGGTANNEQFF
CDR3 DNA: TGTGCCAGCAGCTCGAAAGGAGGGACGGCAAACAATGAGCAGTTCTTC

J gene: TRBJ1-5
D gene: .
clone size: .
V gene: TRBV7-3
CDR3 protein: CASSPGSNQPQHF
CDR3 DNA: TGTGCCAGCAGTCCTGGGAGCAATCAGCCCCAGCATTTT

J gene: TRBJ2-5
D gene: TRBD1
clone size: once
V gene: TRBV27
CDR3 protein: CASSLAYRGRETQYF
CDR3 DNA: TGTGCCAGCAGTTTAGCGTACAGGGGGAGGGAGACCCAGTACTTC

J gene: TRBJ2-1
D gene: .
clone size: few
V gene: TRBV6-5
CDR3 protein: CASSSAGVGSYNEQFF
CDR3 DNA: TGTGCCAGCAGTTCCGCAGGGGTGGGCTCCTACAATGAGCAGTTCTTC

J gene: TRBJ2-1
D gene: .
clone size: .
V gene: TRBV5-5
CDR3 protein: CASSSGQSRSNEQFF
CDR3 DNA: TGTGCCAGCAGCTCGGGGCAGTCGCGATCCAATGAGCAGTTCTTC

J gene: TRBJ2-7
D gene: TRBD2
clone size: .
V gene: TRBV19
CDR3 protein: CASSIGSGRYEQYF
CDR3 DNA: TGTGCCAGTAGTATAGGAAGCGGGAGATACGAGCAGTACTTC

J gene: TRBJ2-7
D gene: .
clone size: .
V gene: TRBV6-5
CDR3 protein: CASSYTPPGVYEQYF
CDR3 DNA: TGTGCCAGCAGTTATACGCCCCCAGGGGTCTACGAGCAGTACTTC

J gene: TRBJ2-7
D gene: TRBD2
clone size: .
V gene: TRBV30
CDR3 protein: CAWSVTRGGSDF
CDR3 DNA: TGTGCCTGGAGTGTCACTCGCGGGGGGTCCGACTTC

J gene: TRBJ2-7
D gene: .
clone size: .
V gene: TRBV29-1
CDR3 protein: CSVEFIGAYEQYF
CDR3 DNA: TGCAGCGTTGAATTTATTGGGGCCTACGAGCAGTACTTC

J gene: TRBJ1-2
D gene: .
clone size: once
V gene: TRBV30
CDR3 protein: CAWSVLEYGYTF
CDR3 DNA: TGTGCCTGGAGTGTACTGGAGTATGGCTACACCTTC

J gene: TRBJ1-4
D gene: .
clone size: few
V gene: TRBV19
CDR3 protein: CASSGGLMEKLFF
CDR3 DNA: TGTGCCAGTAGTGGCGGGCTAATGGAAAAACTGTTTTTT

J gene: TRBJ1-3
D gene: .
clone size: .
V gene: TRBV15
CDR3 protein: CATRLFSGNTIYF
CDR3 DNA: TGTGCCACTAGACTTTTCTCTGGAAACACCATATATTTT

J gene: TRBJ1-5
D gene: TRBD1
clone size: .
V gene: TRBV4-2
CDR3 protein: CASSQDPSQGEDSNQPQHF
CDR3 DNA: TGTGCCAGCAGCCAAGACCCCTCACAGGGGGAGGATAGCAATCAGCCCCAGCATTTT

J gene: TRBJ2-1
D gene: TRBD2
clone size: .
V gene: TRBV10-1
CDR3 protein: CASSELAGGLNEQFF
CDR3 DNA: TGCGCCAGCAGTGAGTTAGCGGGAGGGCTGAATGAGCAGTTCTTC

J gene: TRBJ2-7
D gene: TRBD1
clone size: .
V gene: TRBV7-2
CDR3 protein: CASSRQGTLSYEQYF
CDR3 DNA: TGTGCCAGCAGCCGACAGGGGACCCTCTCCTACGAGCAGTACTTC

J gene: TRBJ1-5
D gene: TRBD1
clone size: .
V gene: TRBV7-8
CDR3 protein: CASSLAPGQVNQPQHF
CDR3 DNA: TGTGCCAGCAGCTTAGCTCCGGGACAGGTCAATCAGCCCCAGCATTTT

J gene: TRBJ2-3
D gene: TRBD2
clone size: .
V gene: TRBV6-1
CDR3 protein: CASRSGTFTDTQYF
CDR3 DNA: TGTGCCAGCCGTAGCGGGACCTTCACAGATACGCAGTATTTT

J gene: TRBJ1-2
D gene: TRBD1
clone size: .
V gene: TRBV28
CDR3 protein: CASSLGRGPFGYTF
CDR3 DNA: TGTGCCAGCAGTTTAGGCAGGGGGCCGTTTGGCTACACCTTC

J gene: TRBJ2-6
D gene: .
clone size: .
V gene: TRBV29-1
CDR3 protein: CSVRGPGANVLTF
CDR3 DNA: TGCAGCGTTAGGGGTCCCGGGGCCAACGTCCTGACTTTC

J gene: TRBJ1-5
D gene: TRBD1
clone size: .
V gene: TRBV28
CDR3 protein: CASTQQGSGQPQHF
CDR3 DNA: TGTGCCAGCACCCAACAGGGGTCGGGACAGCCCCAGCATTTT

J gene: TRBJ2-5
D gene: .
clone size: .
V gene: TRBV5-6
CDR3 protein: CASSFLETQYF
CDR3 DNA: TGTGCCAGCAGCTTCTTGGAGACCCAGTACTTC

J gene: TRBJ2-2
D gene: .
clone size: .
V gene: TRBV5-6
CDR3 protein: CASSLLNTGELFF
CDR3 DNA: TGTGCCAGCAGCTTGCTGAACACCGGGGAGCTGTTTTTT

J gene: TRBJ2-3
D gene: TRBD2
clone size: .
V gene: TRBV7-2
CDR3 protein: CASSFRLRGGTDTQYF
CDR3 DNA: TGTGCCAGCAGCTTCCGTTTACGGGGGGGCACAGATACGCAGTATTTT

J gene: TRBJ1-5
D gene: .
clone size: .
V gene: TRBV11-2
CDR3 protein: CASSFGPYSNQPQHF
CDR3 DNA: TGTGCCAGCAGCTTTGGACCTTATAGCAATCAGCCCCAGCATTTT

J gene: TRBJ2-2
D gene: TRBD1
clone size: .
V gene: TRBV9
CDR3 protein: CASSVSPHRGTGELFF
CDR3 DNA: TGTGCCAGCAGCGTGTCCCCACACAGGGGGACCGGGGAGCTGTTTTTT

J gene: TRBJ1-2
D gene: TRBD1
clone size: .
V gene: TRBV19
CDR3 protein: CASSISGTGRTLGYTF
CDR3 DNA: TGTGCCAGTAGTATATCAGGGACAGGGAGAACTCTCGGCTACACCTTC

J gene: TRBJ1-5
D gene: TRBD1
clone size: .
V gene: TRBV19
CDR3 protein: CASSMGTEVDQPQHF
CDR3 DNA: TGTGCCAGTAGTATGGGGACAGAGGTAGATCAGCCCCAGCATTTT

J gene: TRBJ2-1
D gene: TRBD2
clone size: .
V gene: TRBV6-6
CDR3 protein: CASSTSGRAYNEQFF
CDR3 DNA: TGTGCCAGCAGTACTAGCGGGAGGGCCTACAATGAGCAGTTCTTC

J gene: TRBJ2-7
D gene: .
clone size: .
V gene: TRBV6-5
CDR3 protein: CASSSDRNLEQYF
CDR3 DNA: TGTGCCAGCAGTTCCGACAGAAACCTCGAGCAGTACTTC

J gene: TRBJ1-3
D gene: .
clone size: .
V gene: TRBV6-5
CDR3 protein: CASRSGPGTRNTIYF
CDR3 DNA: TGTGCCAGCAGGTCTGGTCCCGGGACACGGAACACCATATATTTT

J gene: TRBJ1-4
D gene: TRBD1
clone size: .
V gene: TRBV6-5
CDR3 protein: CASSYARTGIGEKLFF
CDR3 DNA: TGTGCCAGCAGTTACGCCCGGACAGGGATTGGTGAAAAACTGTTTTTT

J gene: TRBJ1-6
D gene: TRBD1
clone size: .
V gene: TRBV4-2
CDR3 protein: CASSRDSRSSPLHF
CDR3 DNA: TGTGCCAGCAGCCGGGACAGTCGATCTTCACCCCTCCACTTT

J gene: TRBJ2-3
D gene: TRBD1
clone size: .
V gene: TRBV27
CDR3 protein: CASSLSGQGATDTQYF
CDR3 DNA: TGTGCCAGCAGTTTATCGGGGCAGGGGGCGACAGATACGCAGTATTTT

J gene: TRBJ1-2
D gene: TRBD1
clone size: .
V gene: TRBV14
CDR3 protein: CASSPGTVGYTF
CDR3 DNA: TGTGCCAGCAGCCCGGGGACAGTAGGCTACACCTTC

J gene: TRBJ2-6
D gene: .
clone size: .
V gene: TRBV6-5
CDR3 protein: CASSYSRTGANVLTF
CDR3 DNA: TGTGCCAGCAGTTACTCGAGGACCGGGGCCAACGTCCTGACTTTC

J gene: TRBJ1-2
D gene: TRBD1
clone size: .
V gene: TRBV15
CDR3 protein: CATSGYQGDDYGYTF
CDR3 DNA: TGTGCCACCAGCGGTTACCAGGGGGACGACTATGGCTACACCTTC

J gene: TRBJ1-5
D gene: .
clone size: .
V gene: TRBV9
CDR3 protein: CASSVEGGGSQPQHF
CDR3 DNA: TGTGCCAGCAGCGTAGAGGGCGGGGGGAGTCAGCCCCAGCATTTT

J gene: TRBJ2-7
D gene: .
clone size: .
V gene: TRBV28
CDR3 protein: CASRRGGSYEQYF
CDR3 DNA: TGTGCCAGCAGACGGGGTGGCTCCTACGAGCAGTACTTC

J gene: TRBJ1-2
D gene: .
clone size: .
V gene: TRBV5-1
CDR3 protein: CASSRAGTSDGYTF
CDR3 DNA: TGCGCCAGCAGCCGGGCCGGGACCTCGGATGGCTACACCTTC

J gene: TRBJ2-3
D gene: TRBD2
clone size: .
V gene: TRBV4-1
CDR3 protein: CASSHRSGGTDTQYF
CDR3 DNA: TGCGCCAGCAGCCACCGCAGCGGGGGCACAGATACGCAGTATTTT

J gene: TRBJ1-5
D gene: .
clone size: .
V gene: TRBV2
CDR3 protein: CASSEPGVRQPQHF
CDR3 DNA: TGTGCCAGCAGTGAACCGGGGGTTCGGCAGCCCCAGCATTTT

J gene: TRBJ2-3
D gene: .
clone size: .
V gene: TRBV2
CDR3 protein: CASSELAVDTQYF
CDR3 DNA: TGTGCCAGCAGTGAGCTGGCGGTAGATACGCAGTATTTT